This TCR beta chain is from a study of molecular identifiers for immune sequencing clone quantification. About this clonotype: A much larger clone is a single base away; this may be a read error.

This CDR3 region has 15 residues. TCRdb reprocessed the PCR reads with MiXCR, giving one entry per CDR3 protein. The sample has about 40,000 distinct CDR3 sequences, roughly 18% seen once. V gene TRBV12-3 or TRBV12-4 combines with J gene TRBJ1-1; D ambiguous. The sample taken for sequencing was naive CD8+ T cells from blood, with Jurkat cell RNA spiked in. Subset meaning: FACS-sorted CD8+CD4-CCR7+CD45RA+ naive T cells. The clonotype was recovered from a human donor in good health. Some libraries in this study had Jurkat cell RNA spiked in. In nucleotides, the CDR3 is TGTGCCTGCAGTGCCAGGACTCGACGGTGGACTGAAGCTTTCTTT. Its protein product is CACSARTRRWTEAFF.